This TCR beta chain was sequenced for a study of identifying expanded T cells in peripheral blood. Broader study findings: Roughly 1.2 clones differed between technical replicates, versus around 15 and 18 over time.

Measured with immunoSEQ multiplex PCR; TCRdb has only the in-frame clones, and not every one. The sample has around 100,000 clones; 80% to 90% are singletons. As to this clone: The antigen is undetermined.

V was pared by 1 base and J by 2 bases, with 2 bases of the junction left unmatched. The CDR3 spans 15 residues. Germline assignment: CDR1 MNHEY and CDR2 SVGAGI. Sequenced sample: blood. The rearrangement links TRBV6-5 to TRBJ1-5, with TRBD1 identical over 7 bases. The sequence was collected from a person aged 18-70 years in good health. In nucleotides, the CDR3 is TGTGCCAGCAGTTACTTTGGGACAGGCAATCAGCCCCAGCATTTT. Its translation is CASSYFGTGNQPQHF.